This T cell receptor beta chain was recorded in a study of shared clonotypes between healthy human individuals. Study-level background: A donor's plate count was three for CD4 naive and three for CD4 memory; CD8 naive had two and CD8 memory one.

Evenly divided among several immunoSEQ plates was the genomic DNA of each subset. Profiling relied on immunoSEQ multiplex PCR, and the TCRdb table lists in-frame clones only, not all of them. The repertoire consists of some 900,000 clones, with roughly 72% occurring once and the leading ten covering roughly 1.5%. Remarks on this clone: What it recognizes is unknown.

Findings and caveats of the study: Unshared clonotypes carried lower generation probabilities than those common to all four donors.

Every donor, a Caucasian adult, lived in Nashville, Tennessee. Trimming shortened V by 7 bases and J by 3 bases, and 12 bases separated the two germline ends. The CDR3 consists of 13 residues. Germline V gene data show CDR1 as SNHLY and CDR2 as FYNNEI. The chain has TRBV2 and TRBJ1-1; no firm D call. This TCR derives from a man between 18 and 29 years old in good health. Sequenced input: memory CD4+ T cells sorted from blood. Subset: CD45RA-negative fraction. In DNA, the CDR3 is TGTGCCAGCAACTCGGGGAGATACACTGAAGCTTTCTTT. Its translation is CASNSGRYTEAFF.